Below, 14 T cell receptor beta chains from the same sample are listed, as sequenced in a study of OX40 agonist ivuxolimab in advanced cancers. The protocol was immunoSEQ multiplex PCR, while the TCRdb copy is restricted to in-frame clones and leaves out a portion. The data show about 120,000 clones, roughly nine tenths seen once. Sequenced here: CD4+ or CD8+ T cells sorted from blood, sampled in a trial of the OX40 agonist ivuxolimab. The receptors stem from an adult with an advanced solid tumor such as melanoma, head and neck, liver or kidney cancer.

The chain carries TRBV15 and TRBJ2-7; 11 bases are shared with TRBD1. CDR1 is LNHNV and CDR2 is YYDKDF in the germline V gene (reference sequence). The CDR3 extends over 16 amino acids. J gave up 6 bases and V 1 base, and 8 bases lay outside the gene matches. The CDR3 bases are TGTGCCACCAGCAGAGTTAGGACAGGGGGCTTCGGCGAGCAGTACTTC. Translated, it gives CATSRVRTGGFGEQYF.

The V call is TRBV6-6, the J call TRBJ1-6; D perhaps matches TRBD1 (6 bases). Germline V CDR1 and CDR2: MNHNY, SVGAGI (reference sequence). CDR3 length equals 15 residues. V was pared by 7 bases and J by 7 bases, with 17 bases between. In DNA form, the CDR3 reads TGTGCCAGCACTAGGGGGTCGGGAGGGAATTCACCCCTCCACTTT. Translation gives CASTRGSGGNSPLHF.

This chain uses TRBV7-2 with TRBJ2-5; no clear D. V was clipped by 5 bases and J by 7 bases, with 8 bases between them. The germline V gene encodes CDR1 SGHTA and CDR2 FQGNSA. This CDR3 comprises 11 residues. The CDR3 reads CASSQPGTQYF. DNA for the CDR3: TGTGCCAGCAGCCAACCGGGGACCCAGTACTTC.

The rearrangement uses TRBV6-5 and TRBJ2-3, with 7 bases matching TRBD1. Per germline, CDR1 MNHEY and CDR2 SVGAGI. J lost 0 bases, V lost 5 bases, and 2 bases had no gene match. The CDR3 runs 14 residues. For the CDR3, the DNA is TGTGCCAGCAGTGGACAGGAGAGCACAGATACGCAGTATTTT. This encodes CASSGQESTDTQYF.

CDR3 nucleotides: TGCGCCAGCAGCCTGATCGAGGGTCTAGAGCAGTACTTC. Translation gives CASSLIEGLEQYF. The chain carries TRBV4-1 and TRBJ2-7; possibly TRBD2 for D (5 bases). The germline gives CDR1 MGHRA, CDR2 YSYEKL. Trimming shortened V by 4 bases and J by 7 bases, and 14 bases separated the two germline ends. This CDR3 comprises 13 residues.

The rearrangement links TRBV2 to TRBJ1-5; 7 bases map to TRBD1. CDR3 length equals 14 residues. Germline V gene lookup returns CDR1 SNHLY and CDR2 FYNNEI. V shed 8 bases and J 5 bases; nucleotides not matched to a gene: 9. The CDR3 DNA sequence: TGTGCCAGCGGGCAGGGGGAAGGCTATCAGCCCCAGCATTTT. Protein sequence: CASGQGEGYQPQHF.

CDR3 region: CASSQDEAFYTDTQYF. The CDR3 DNA reads TGTGCCAGCAGCCAAGACGAAGCGTTTTACACAGATACGCAGTATTTT. The chain couples TRBV4-2 to TRBJ2-3; D remains unclear. Trimming removed 0 bases from V and 2 bases from J, with 12 bases in between. This CDR3 spans 16 amino acids. The germline V gene encodes CDR1 LGHNA and CDR2 YNFKEQ.

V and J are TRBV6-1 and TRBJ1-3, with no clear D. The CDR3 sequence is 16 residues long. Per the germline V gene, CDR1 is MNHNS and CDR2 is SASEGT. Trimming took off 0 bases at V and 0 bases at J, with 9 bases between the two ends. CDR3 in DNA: TGTGCCAGCAGTGAAGCAGGCGGCTACTCTGGAAACACCATATATTTT. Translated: CASSEAGGYSGNTIYF.

The CDR3 loop is CASSLERGPNTEAFF. Here the CDR3 DNA reads TGTGCCAGCAGCTTAGAACGGGGGCCCAATACTGAAGCTTTCTTT. This sequence joins TRBV11-2 and TRBJ1-1; D might be TRBD1 (6 bases). The CDR3 length is 15 residues. V gave up 0 bases and J gave up 5 bases, with 13 bases separating them. Germline V gene lookup returns CDR1 SGHAT and CDR2 FQNNGV.

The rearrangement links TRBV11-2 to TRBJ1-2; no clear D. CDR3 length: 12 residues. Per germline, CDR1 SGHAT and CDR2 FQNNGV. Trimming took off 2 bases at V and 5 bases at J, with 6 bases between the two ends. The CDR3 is CASSLFSYGYTF. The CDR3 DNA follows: TGTGCCAGCAGCTTATTCTCGTATGGCTACACCTTC.

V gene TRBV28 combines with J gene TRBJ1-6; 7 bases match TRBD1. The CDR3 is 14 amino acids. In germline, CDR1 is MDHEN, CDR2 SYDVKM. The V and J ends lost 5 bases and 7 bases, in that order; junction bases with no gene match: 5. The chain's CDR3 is CASSQGQENSPLHF. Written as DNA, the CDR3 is TGTGCCAGCAGTCAAGGACAGGAAAATTCACCCCTCCACTTT.

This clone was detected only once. CDR3 coding DNA: TGCGCCAGCAGCTTGGGCAGAATGGGCTATGGCTACACCTTC. As protein: CASSLGRMGYGYTF. J is TRBJ1-2 and V is TRBV5-1, with D unresolved. The CDR3 has 14 residues. The V end lost 0 bases, the J end lost 4 bases, and 10 bases lay between the germline ends. Germline values: CDR1 SGHRS, CDR2 YFSETQ.

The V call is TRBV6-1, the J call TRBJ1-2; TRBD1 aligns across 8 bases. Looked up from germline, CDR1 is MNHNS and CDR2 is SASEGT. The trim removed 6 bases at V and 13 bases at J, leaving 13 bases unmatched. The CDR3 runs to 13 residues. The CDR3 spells CASRDREGRYATF. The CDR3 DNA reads TGTGCCAGCAGGGACAGGGAGGGCAGATATGCCACCTTC.

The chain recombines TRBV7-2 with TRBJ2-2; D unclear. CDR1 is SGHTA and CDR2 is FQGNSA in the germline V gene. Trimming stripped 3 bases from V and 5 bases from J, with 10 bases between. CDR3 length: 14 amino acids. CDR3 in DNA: TGTGCCAGCAGCTTCAAGGGTTCAACCGGGGAGCTGTTTTTT. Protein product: CASSFKGSTGELFF. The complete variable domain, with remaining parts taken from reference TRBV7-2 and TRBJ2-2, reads GAGVSQSPSNKVTEKGKDVELRCDPISGHTALYWYRQSLGQGLEFLIYFQGNSAPDKSGLPSDRFSAERTGGSVSTLTIQRTQQEDSAVYLCASSFKGSTGELFFGEGSRLTVL.